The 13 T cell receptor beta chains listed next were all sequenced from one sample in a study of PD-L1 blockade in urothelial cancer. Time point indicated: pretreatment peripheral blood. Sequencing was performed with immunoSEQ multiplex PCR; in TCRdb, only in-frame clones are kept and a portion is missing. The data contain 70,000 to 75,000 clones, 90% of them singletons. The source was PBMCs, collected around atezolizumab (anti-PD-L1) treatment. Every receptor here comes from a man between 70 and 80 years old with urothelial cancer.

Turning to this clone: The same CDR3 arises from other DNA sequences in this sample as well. The CDR3 sequence: CASSYGLAGGYEQYF. CDR3 coding DNA: TGTGCCAGCAGTTACGGACTAGCGGGAGGGTACGAGCAGTACTTC. This rearrangement joins TRBV6-5 to TRBJ2-7; TRBD2 agrees at 15 bases. The V segment lost 2 bases and the J segment 4 bases; nucleotides outside the gene matches: 0. Looked up from germline, CDR1 is MNHEY and CDR2 is SVGAGI. This CDR3 has 15 residues.

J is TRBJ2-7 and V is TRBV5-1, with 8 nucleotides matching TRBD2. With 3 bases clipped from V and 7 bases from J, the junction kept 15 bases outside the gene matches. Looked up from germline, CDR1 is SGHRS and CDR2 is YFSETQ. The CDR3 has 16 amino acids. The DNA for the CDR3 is TGCGCCAGCAGCTGGGGACCGGCCAAAGCGGGAGAAGAGCAGTACTTC. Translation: CASSWGPAKAGEEQYF.

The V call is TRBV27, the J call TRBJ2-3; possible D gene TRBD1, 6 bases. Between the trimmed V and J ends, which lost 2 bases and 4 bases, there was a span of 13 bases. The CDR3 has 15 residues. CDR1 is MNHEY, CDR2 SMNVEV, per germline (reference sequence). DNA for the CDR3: TGTGCCAGCAGTTTAGATCAGGGGTCGTCAGATACGCAGTATTTT. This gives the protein CASSLDQGSSDTQYF.

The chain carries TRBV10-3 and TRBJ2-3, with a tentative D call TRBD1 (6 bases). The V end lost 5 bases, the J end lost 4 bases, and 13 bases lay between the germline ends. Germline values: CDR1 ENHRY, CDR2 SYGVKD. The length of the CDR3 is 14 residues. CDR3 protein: CAISKTGFADTQYF. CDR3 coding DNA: TGTGCCATCAGTAAAACAGGGTTCGCAGATACGCAGTATTTT.

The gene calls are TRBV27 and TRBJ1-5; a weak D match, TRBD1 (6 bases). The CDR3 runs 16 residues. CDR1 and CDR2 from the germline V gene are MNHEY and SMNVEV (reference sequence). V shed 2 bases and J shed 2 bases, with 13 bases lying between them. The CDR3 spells CASSLPGGQRNQPQHF. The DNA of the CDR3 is TGTGCCAGCAGTTTACCGGGAGGACAGCGCAATCAGCCCCAGCATTTT.

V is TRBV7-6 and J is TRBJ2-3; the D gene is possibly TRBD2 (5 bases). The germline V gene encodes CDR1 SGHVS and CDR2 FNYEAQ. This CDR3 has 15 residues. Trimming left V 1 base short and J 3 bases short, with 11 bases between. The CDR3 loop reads CASSLGLGETDTQYF. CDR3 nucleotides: TGTGCCAGCAGCTTAGGACTCGGGGAGACAGATACGCAGTATTTT.

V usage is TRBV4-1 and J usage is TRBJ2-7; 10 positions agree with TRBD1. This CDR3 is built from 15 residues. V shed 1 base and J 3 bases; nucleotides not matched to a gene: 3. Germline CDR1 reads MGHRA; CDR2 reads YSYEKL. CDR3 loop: CASSQGQGANYEQYF. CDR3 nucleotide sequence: TGCGCCAGCAGCCAAGGACAGGGGGCCAACTACGAGCAGTACTTC.

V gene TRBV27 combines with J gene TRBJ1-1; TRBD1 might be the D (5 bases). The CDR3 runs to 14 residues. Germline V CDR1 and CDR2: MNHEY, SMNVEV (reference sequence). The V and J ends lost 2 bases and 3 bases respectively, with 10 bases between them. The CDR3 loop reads CASSLGGWDTEAFF. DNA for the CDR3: TGTGCCAGCAGTTTAGGGGGGTGGGACACTGAAGCTTTCTTT.

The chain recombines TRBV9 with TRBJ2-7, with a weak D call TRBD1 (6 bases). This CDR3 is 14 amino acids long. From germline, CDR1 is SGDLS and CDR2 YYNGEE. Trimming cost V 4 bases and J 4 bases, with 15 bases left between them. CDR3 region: CASSPGQSSYEQYF. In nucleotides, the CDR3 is TGTGCCAGCAGCCCCGGACAGTCGAGTTACGAGCAGTACTTC.

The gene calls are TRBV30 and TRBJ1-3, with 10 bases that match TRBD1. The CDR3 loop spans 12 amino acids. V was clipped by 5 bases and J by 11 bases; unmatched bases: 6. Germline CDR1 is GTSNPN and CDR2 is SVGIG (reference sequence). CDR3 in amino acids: CAWSDRGLPIYF. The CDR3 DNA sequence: TGTGCCTGGTCGGACAGGGGGTTACCCATATATTTT.

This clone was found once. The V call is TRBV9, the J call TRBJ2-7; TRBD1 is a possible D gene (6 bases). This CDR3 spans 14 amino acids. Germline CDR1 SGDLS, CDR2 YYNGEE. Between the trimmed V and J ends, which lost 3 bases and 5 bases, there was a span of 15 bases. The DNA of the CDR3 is TGTGCCAGCAGCGCACAGGCAGGGGTCCACGAGCAGTACTTC. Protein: CASSAQAGVHEQYF.

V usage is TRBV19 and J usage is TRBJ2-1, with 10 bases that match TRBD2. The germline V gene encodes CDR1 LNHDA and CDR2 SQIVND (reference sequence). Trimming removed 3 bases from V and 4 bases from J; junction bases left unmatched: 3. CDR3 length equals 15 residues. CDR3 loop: CASSITSGAYNEQFF. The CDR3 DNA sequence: TGTGCCAGTAGTATTACTAGCGGGGCGTACAATGAGCAGTTCTTC. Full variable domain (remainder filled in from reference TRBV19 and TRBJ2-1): DGGITQSPKYLFRKEGQNVTLSCEQNLNHDAMYWYRQDPGQGLRLIYYSQIVNDFQKGDIAEGYSVSREKKESFPLTVTSAQKNPTAFYLCASSITSGAYNEQFFGPGTRLTVL.

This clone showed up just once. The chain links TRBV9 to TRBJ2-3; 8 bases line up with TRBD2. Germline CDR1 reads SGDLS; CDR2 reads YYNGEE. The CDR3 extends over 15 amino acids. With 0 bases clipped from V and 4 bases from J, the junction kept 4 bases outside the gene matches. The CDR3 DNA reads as TGTGCCAGCAGCGTAGGATCGGGAGGGGCAGATACGCAGTATTTT. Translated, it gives CASSVGSGGADTQYF.